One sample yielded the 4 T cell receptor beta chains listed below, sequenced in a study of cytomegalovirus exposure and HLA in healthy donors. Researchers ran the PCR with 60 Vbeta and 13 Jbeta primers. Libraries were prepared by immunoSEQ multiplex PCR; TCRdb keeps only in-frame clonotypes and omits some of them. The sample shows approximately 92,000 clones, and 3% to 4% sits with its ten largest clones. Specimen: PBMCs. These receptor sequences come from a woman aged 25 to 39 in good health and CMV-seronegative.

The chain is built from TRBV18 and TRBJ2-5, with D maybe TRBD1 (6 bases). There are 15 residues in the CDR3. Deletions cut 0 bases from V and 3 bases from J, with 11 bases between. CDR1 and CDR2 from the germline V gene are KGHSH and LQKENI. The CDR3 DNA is TGTGCCAGCTCACCACCGGAGACAGGCGAAGAGACCCAGTACTTC. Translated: CASSPPETGEETQYF.

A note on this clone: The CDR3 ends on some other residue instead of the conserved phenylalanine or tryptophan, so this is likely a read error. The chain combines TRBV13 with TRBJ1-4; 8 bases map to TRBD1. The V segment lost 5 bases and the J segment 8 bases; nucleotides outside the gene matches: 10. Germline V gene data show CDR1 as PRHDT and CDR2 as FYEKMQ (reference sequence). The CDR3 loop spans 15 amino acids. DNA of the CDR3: TGTGCCAGCAGCCGAAAAGGACAGGGTGGGGAAAAACTGTTTCTT. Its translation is CASSRKGQGGEKLFL.

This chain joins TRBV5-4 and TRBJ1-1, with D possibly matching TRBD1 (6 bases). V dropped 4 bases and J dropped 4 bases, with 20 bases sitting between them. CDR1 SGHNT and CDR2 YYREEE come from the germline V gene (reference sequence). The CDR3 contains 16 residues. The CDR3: CASSPSWDPRGTEAFF. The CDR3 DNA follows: TGTGCCAGCAGCCCCTCCTGGGACCCCAGGGGCACTGAAGCTTTCTTT.

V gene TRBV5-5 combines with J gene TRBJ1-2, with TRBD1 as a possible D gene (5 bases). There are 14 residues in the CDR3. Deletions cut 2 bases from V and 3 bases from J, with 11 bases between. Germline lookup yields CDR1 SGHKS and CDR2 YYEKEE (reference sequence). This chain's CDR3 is CASSLFGGDYGYTF. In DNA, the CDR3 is TGTGCCAGCAGCTTATTCGGGGGAGACTATGGCTACACCTTC.